This T cell receptor (beta chain) emerged from a study of blood T cell repertoires in COVID-19. TCRdb keeps only in-frame clones here, not all; method: immunoSEQ multiplex PCR. The table records some 340,000 clones, roughly nine tenths of them present only once. The source of this sequence is a woman in her thirties who had been exposed to COVID-19. Sequencing was performed on PBMCs or T cells enriched from blood (not recorded which).

The chain's CDR3 is CASGWGDSSYEQYF. The CDR3 DNA reads as TGTGCTAGTGGTTGGGGGGACAGCTCCTACGAGCAGTACTTC. J is TRBJ2-7 and V is TRBV12-5; D may be TRBD1 (7 bases). Trimming took 4 bases from V and 0 from J, leaving 10 bases between them. The CDR3 totals 14 residues. In germline, CDR1 is LGHNT, CDR2 FRNRAP.